Listed below are T cell receptor beta chains from one sample, sequenced in a study of blood T cells in healthy people across ages. MiXCR, run by TCRdb on the 5' RACE reads, gives a single entry per CDR3 protein. The table records about 800,000 distinct CDR3 sequences, about 45% of them present only once. Material for sequencing was blood. The receptors stem from an elderly man in good health. Each CDR3 is given with its conserved first and last residue.

TRBV7-2	TRBJ2-4	13	CASSEGHGTRAYF
TRBV29-1	TRBJ1-2	14	CSVETKDHQYGYTF
TRBV29-1	TRBJ2-3	11	CSVPQADTQYF
TRBV29-1	TRBJ2-5	14	CSVGGRQEVNEQYF
TRBV3-1	TRBJ2-5	17	CASSQDMVGGRAETQYF
TRBV7-9	TRBJ2-3	16	CASSSELATSTDTQYF
TRBV7-2	TRBJ2-4	16	CASSPSRFLAKNIQYF
TRBV9	TRBJ2-3	13	CASSTGGSDTQYF
TRBV4-1	TRBJ2-3	16	CASSQGWGVGTDTQYF
TRBV20-1	TRBJ2-3	13	CSAPRGSTDTQYF
TRBV18	TRBJ1-1	15	CASSPNTGENTEAFF
TRBV28	TRBJ2-7	17	CASSLTGLAELVYEQYF
TRBV2	TRBJ2-4	13	CASSEAYRDIQYF
TRBV30	TRBJ2-7	13	CAFTGGISYEQYF
TRBV27	TRBJ2-7	13	CASRGTGGHEQYF
TRBV27	TRBJ1-2	13	CANSYQGAYGYTF
TRBV29-1	TRBJ1-2	14	CGVEYGTGLYGYTF
TRBV7-2	TRBJ2-1	12	CACSQTSGEQFF
TRBV5-1	TRBJ2-6	12	CASPWRANVLTF
TRBV2	TRBJ2-5	14	CASIGMAGTETQYF
TRBV20-1	TRBJ2-7	16	CSAGKGETGGGYEQYF
TRBV25-1	TRBJ1-4	15	CASSESGQGNEKLFF
TRBV12-3/TRBV12-4	TRBJ2-7	13	CASTSGPVREQYF
TRBV20-1	TRBJ2-3	15	CSARVLAGSTDTQYF
TRBV12-3/TRBV12-4	TRBJ1-5	15	CASSLPDTSNQPQHF
TRBV12-3/TRBV12-4	TRBJ2-3	15	CASSTGGRDTDTQYF
TRBV7-2	TRBJ2-1	15	CASSPGGSGRNEQFF
TRBV3-1	TRBJ2-5	18	CASSQEANGLDIGSEQYF
TRBV7-2	-	14	CASTLDRGRYEQYF
TRBV28	TRBJ2-7	13	CASSLSGGNEQYF
TRBV18	TRBJ2-1	16	CASSRGTGESYNEQFF
TRBV5-1	TRBJ2-5	14	CASSVAMGGETQYF
TRBV14	-	15	CASSPRLAGGYEQYF
TRBV7-2	TRBJ2-1	16	CASSPNAGGSYNEQFF
TRBV28	TRBJ2-5	13	CATQSKYQETQYF
TRBV20-1	TRBJ2-4	16	CSARSGTAIAKNIQYF
TRBV29-1	TRBJ2-4	16	CSVEERDLGAKNIQYF
TRBV25-1	TRBJ2-3	16	CASSEPTGPAPDTQYF
TRBV28	TRBJ2-7	14	CASSWTGLAGEQYF
TRBV6-2/TRBV6-3	TRBJ2-1	17	CASRLLAGTSGTNEQFF
TRBV12-3/TRBV12-4	-	14	CASSRGEAWGEQYF
TRBV9	TRBJ2-1	13	CASSPTGGNEQFF
TRBV12-3/TRBV12-4	TRBJ2-5	14	CASSRDDPKETQYF
TRBV5-1	TRBJ2-3	14	CASSLGPSTDTQYF
TRBV6-5	-	16	CASSYARAGGPYEQYF
TRBV5-1	TRBJ2-3	16	CASSLAVEQGPDTQYF
TRBV27	TRBJ2-7	16	CASSLSTSGRLGEQYF
TRBV12-3/TRBV12-4	TRBJ2-3	16	CASSRSGTRRRDTQYF
TRBV24-1	TRBJ2-2	16	CATSDFGTAGAGELFF
TRBV20-1	-	15	CSARVMTGVAYEQYF
TRBV10-3	TRBJ1-4	11	CAISSNEKLFF
TRBV29-1	TRBJ2-3	15	CSVRKASTNQGTQYF
TRBV12-3/TRBV12-4	TRBJ2-5	15	CASRYVLANQETQYF
TRBV11-1	TRBJ2-1	15	CASSSPTGAGNEQFF
TRBV7-2	-	14	CASSLSDSDNEQYF
TRBV7-2	TRBJ2-1	19	CASSLVGGGAPLIYNEQFF
TRBV12-3/TRBV12-4	TRBJ2-5	15	CASSGGTGPRVTQYF
TRBV3-1	TRBJ2-1	16	CASSQEGQISYNEQFF
TRBV4-2	TRBJ2-5	15	CASSQGQDRQETQYF
TRBV5-5	TRBJ2-7	15	CASSPTSGRAYEQYF